A selection of T cell receptor beta chains follows, all from one sample in a study of STAT5B mutations in CD4+ large granular lymphocyte leukemia. Here immunoSEQ multiplex PCR was the method, and the copy in TCRdb shows in-frame clones only, minus some. The data show roughly 23,000 clones, 82% seen once. The specimen sequenced was CD4+ T cells from blood buffy coats. Receptors were obtained from a human donor in good health. Each CDR3 is given with its conserved first and last residue. The order of the fields is clone size, J gene, CDR3 length, V gene, D gene, CDR3 protein, CDR3 DNA. A D gene is named only where the DNA matches it firmly. Not every row has a clone size; where given, it reads once, few, many or a size class.

clone size: .
J gene: TRBJ1-1
CDR3 length: 16
V gene: TRBV18
D gene: .
CDR3 protein: CASSPAGPNMNTEAFF
CDR3 DNA: TGTGCCAGCTCACCGGCCGGTCCCAACATGAACACTGAAGCTTTCTTT

clone size: .
J gene: TRBJ1-5
CDR3 length: 17
V gene: TRBV28
D gene: TRBD1
CDR3 protein: CASSLSPGGGRGQPQHF
CDR3 DNA: TGTGCCAGCAGTTTATCTCCAGGGGGCGGAAGGGGCCAGCCCCAGCATTTT

clone size: .
J gene: TRBJ1-1
CDR3 length: 15
V gene: TRBV5-1
D gene: .
CDR3 protein: CASSPSPSPDTEAFF
CDR3 DNA: TGCGCCAGCAGCCCCTCCCCCAGCCCCGACACTGAAGCTTTCTTT

clone size: .
J gene: TRBJ2-7
CDR3 length: 15
V gene: TRBV27
D gene: TRBD1
CDR3 protein: CASSSLDRGSYEQYF
CDR3 DNA: TGTGCCAGCAGTTCCTTGGACAGGGGGAGCTACGAGCAGTACTTC

clone size: .
J gene: TRBJ2-3
CDR3 length: 15
V gene: TRBV5-3
D gene: TRBD2
CDR3 protein: CARKRTSGSPDTQYF
CDR3 DNA: TGTGCCAGAAAGAGAACTAGCGGGAGCCCAGATACGCAGTATTTT

clone size: .
J gene: TRBJ2-3
CDR3 length: 13
V gene: TRBV6-5
D gene: .
CDR3 protein: CASKEGSGGTQYF
CDR3 DNA: TGTGCCAGCAAGGAGGGCTCAGGTGGTACGCAGTATTTT

clone size: once
J gene: TRBJ2-4
CDR3 length: 14
V gene: TRBV5-4
D gene: .
CDR3 protein: CASSHQGEENIQYF
CDR3 DNA: TGTGCCAGCAGCCACCAGGGGGAGGAAAACATTCAGTACTTC

clone size: .
J gene: TRBJ2-7
CDR3 length: 13
V gene: TRBV9
D gene: .
CDR3 protein: CASSVDGFYEQYF
CDR3 DNA: TGTGCCAGCAGCGTAGACGGCTTCTACGAGCAGTACTTC

clone size: .
J gene: TRBJ2-2
CDR3 length: 16
V gene: TRBV7-2
D gene: TRBD1
CDR3 protein: CASSPPGTGDAGELFF
CDR3 DNA: TGTGCCAGCAGCCCCCCAGGGACAGGGGATGCCGGGGAGCTGTTTTTT

clone size: .
J gene: TRBJ1-2
CDR3 length: 18
V gene: TRBV11-2
D gene: .
CDR3 protein: CASSLEGPQFGGPNGYTF
CDR3 DNA: TGTGCCAGCAGCTTAGAGGGTCCTCAGTTTGGCGGTCCGAATGGCTACACCTTC

clone size: few
J gene: TRBJ2-7
CDR3 length: 12
V gene: TRBV7-9
D gene: TRBD1
CDR3 protein: CASGTGGYEQYF
CDR3 DNA: TGTGCCAGCGGTACAGGGGGCTACGAGCAGTACTTC

clone size: medium-sized
J gene: TRBJ1-2
CDR3 length: 11
V gene: TRBV2
D gene: .
CDR3 protein: CASSAGAGYTF
CDR3 DNA: TGTGCCAGCAGTGCGGGAGCTGGCTACACCTTC

clone size: .
J gene: TRBJ2-7
CDR3 length: 19
V gene: TRBV28
D gene: TRBD2
CDR3 protein: CGVTGLDGLAGGGHYAQYF
CDR3 DNA: TGTGGGGTAACCGGCCTAGACGGACTAGCGGGAGGGGGCCACTACGCGCAGTACTTC

clone size: .
J gene: TRBJ2-5
CDR3 length: 14
V gene: TRBV7-9
D gene: .
CDR3 protein: CASSLAGHRETQYF
CDR3 DNA: TGTGCCAGCAGCTTAGCGGGCCACAGAGAGACCCAGTACTTC

clone size: .
J gene: TRBJ2-1
CDR3 length: 15
V gene: TRBV5-1
D gene: TRBD1
CDR3 protein: CASSLDRGRNNEQFF
CDR3 DNA: TGCGCCAGCAGCTTGGACAGGGGGCGGAACAATGAGCAGTTCTTC

clone size: .
J gene: TRBJ2-7
CDR3 length: 19
V gene: TRBV5-6
D gene: .
CDR3 protein: CASSLEGRSSPSTLYEQYF
CDR3 DNA: TGTGCCAGCAGCTTGGAGGGACGTTCTTCCCCCAGCACCCTTTACGAGCAGTACTTC

clone size: .
J gene: TRBJ2-5
CDR3 length: 12
V gene: TRBV7-6
D gene: .
CDR3 protein: CASSSAWETQYF
CDR3 DNA: TGTGCCAGCAGCTCCGCCTGGGAGACCCAGTACTTC

clone size: .
J gene: TRBJ2-1
CDR3 length: 13
V gene: TRBV19
D gene: .
CDR3 protein: CASSIGRDNEQFF
CDR3 DNA: TGTGCCAGTAGTATCGGCCGAGACAATGAGCAGTTCTTC

clone size: once
J gene: TRBJ2-2
CDR3 length: 15
V gene: TRBV29-1
D gene: TRBD1
CDR3 protein: CSILGQGANTGELFF
CDR3 DNA: TGCAGCATTCTTGGACAGGGCGCGAACACCGGGGAGCTGTTTTTT

clone size: .
J gene: TRBJ2-7
CDR3 length: 14
V gene: TRBV19
D gene: TRBD2
CDR3 protein: CASSIKRESYEQYF
CDR3 DNA: TGTGCCAGTAGTATTAAGCGGGAGTCCTACGAGCAGTACTTC

clone size: .
J gene: TRBJ2-7
CDR3 length: 12
V gene: TRBV6-5
D gene: .
CDR3 protein: CASSYIGYEQYF
CDR3 DNA: TGTGCCAGCAGTTACATCGGCTACGAGCAGTACTTC

clone size: .
J gene: TRBJ2-3
CDR3 length: 17
V gene: TRBV7-2
D gene: .
CDR3 protein: CASSLASLALSHDTQYF
CDR3 DNA: TGTGCCAGCAGCTTAGCGTCTTTAGCGTTGAGCCACGATACGCAGTATTTT

clone size: few
J gene: TRBJ2-2
CDR3 length: 16
V gene: TRBV5-1
D gene: .
CDR3 protein: CASSSLPGQDTGELFF
CDR3 DNA: TGCGCCAGCAGCTCCTTACCGGGACAAGACACCGGGGAGCTGTTTTTT

clone size: .
J gene: TRBJ1-1
CDR3 length: 17
V gene: TRBV4-2
D gene: TRBD1
CDR3 protein: CASSQGIKGQGASEAFF
CDR3 DNA: TGTGCCAGCAGCCAAGGAATTAAGGGACAGGGGGCCTCTGAAGCTTTCTTT

clone size: .
J gene: TRBJ2-5
CDR3 length: 23
V gene: TRBV5-1
D gene: TRBD1
CDR3 protein: CASSLDPNPFPPLGTGGGETQYF
CDR3 DNA: TGCGCCAGCAGCTTGGACCCCAATCCTTTCCCTCCCCTCGGGACAGGGGGCGGGGAGACCCAGTACTTC

clone size: .
J gene: TRBJ1-2
CDR3 length: 14
V gene: TRBV27
D gene: TRBD1
CDR3 protein: CASSALDRDNGYTF
CDR3 DNA: TGTGCCAGCAGTGCCCTCGACAGGGACAATGGCTACACCTTC

clone size: few
J gene: TRBJ2-2
CDR3 length: 13
V gene: TRBV29-1
D gene: .
CDR3 protein: CSVRYRATGELFF
CDR3 DNA: TGCAGCGTTCGCTACAGGGCCACCGGGGAGCTGTTTTTT

clone size: .
J gene: TRBJ2-5
CDR3 length: 13
V gene: TRBV19
D gene: .
CDR3 protein: CASSRSKKETQYF
CDR3 DNA: TGTGCCAGTAGTAGGAGTAAAAAAGAGACCCAGTACTTC

clone size: .
J gene: TRBJ2-1
CDR3 length: 17
V gene: TRBV30
D gene: .
CDR3 protein: CAWSVPPWGGSYNEQFF
CDR3 DNA: TGTGCCTGGAGTGTCCCCCCCTGGGGCGGTTCCTACAATGAGCAGTTCTTC

clone size: .
J gene: TRBJ1-1
CDR3 length: 15
V gene: TRBV6-5
D gene: TRBD1
CDR3 protein: CASSYKTGIGAEAFF
CDR3 DNA: TGTGCCAGCAGTTACAAGACAGGGATCGGCGCTGAAGCTTTCTTT

clone size: .
J gene: TRBJ2-3
CDR3 length: 12
V gene: TRBV5-8
D gene: .
CDR3 protein: CASSLQGDTQYF
CDR3 DNA: TGTGCCAGCAGCTTGCAGGGAGATACGCAGTATTTT

clone size: once
J gene: TRBJ2-2
CDR3 length: 16
V gene: TRBV7-2
D gene: TRBD2
CDR3 protein: CASSRRTSGNTGELFF
CDR3 DNA: TGTGCCAGCAGCCGTCGGACTAGCGGGAACACCGGGGAGCTGTTTTTT

clone size: .
J gene: TRBJ1-5
CDR3 length: 15
V gene: TRBV5-1
D gene: .
CDR3 protein: CASSLEGSFDQPQHF
CDR3 DNA: TGCGCCAGCAGCTTGGAGGGCAGCTTCGATCAGCCCCAGCATTTT